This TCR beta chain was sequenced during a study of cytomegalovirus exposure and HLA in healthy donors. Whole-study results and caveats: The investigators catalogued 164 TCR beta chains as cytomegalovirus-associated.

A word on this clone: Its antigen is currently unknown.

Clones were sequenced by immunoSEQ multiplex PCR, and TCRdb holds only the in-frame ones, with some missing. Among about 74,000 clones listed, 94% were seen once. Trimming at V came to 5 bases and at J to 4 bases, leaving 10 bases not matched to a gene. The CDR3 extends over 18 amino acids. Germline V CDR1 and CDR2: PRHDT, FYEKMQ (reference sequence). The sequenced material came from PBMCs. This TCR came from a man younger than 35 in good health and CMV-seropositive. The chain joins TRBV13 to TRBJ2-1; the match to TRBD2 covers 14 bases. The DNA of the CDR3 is TGTGCCAGCAGCCCCAGGACTAGCGGGAGGTGGGCATACAATGAGCAGTTCTTC. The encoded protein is CASSPRTSGRWAYNEQFF. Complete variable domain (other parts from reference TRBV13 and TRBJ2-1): AAGVIQSPRHLIKEKRETATLKCYPIPRHDTVYWYQQGPGQDPQFLISFYEKMQSDKGSIPDRFSAQQFSDYHSELNMSSLELGDSALYFCASSPRTSGRWAYNEQFFGPGTRLTVL.